This TCR beta chain was captured in a study of tumor and adjacent non-tumor tissue in lung cancer. RNA was extracted from bulk tissue without any cell sorting. Three rounds of nested PCR, following a modified ARM-PCR protocol, produced the TCRbeta library. TCRdb redid the calling of the multiplex PCR reads with MiXCR, one entry per CDR3 protein. The table has 78,000 or so distinct CDR3 sequences, roughly 80% seen once. Germline CDR1 and CDR2: SQVTM and ANQGSEA. This CDR3 contains 14 residues. This clonotype showed up just once. One end of the junction varies from germline; a read error may be responsible.

The rearrangement joins TRBV29-1 to TRBJ2-1, with TRBD2 identical over 7 bases. This sequence was found in a woman between 50 and 59 years old with non-small cell lung cancer. Input material: lung tumor tissue. The CDR3 reads CSVVSAGVPYEQFF. In nucleotides, the CDR3 is TGCAGCGTTGTTTCCGCGGGAGTGCCCTATGAGCAATTCTTC.